This T cell receptor (beta chain) was documented in a study of blood T cell repertoires in COVID-19. The CDR3 runs to 14 residues. The V gene lost 6 bases and the J gene lost 0 bases, with 9 bases spanning the gap. Germline V gives CDR1 MNHEY, CDR2 SVGAGI. Sequencing was performed with immunoSEQ multiplex PCR; in TCRdb, only in-frame clones are kept and a portion is missing. The repertoire holds approximately 130,000 clones, around 87% seen once, with about 2.5% in the top ten. This chain uses TRBV6-5 with TRBJ1-3; weak D call: TRBD1 (6 bases). The receptor's source is a man over 45 with active COVID-19. Sequences were obtained from peripheral blood. The DNA of the CDR3 is TGTGCCAGCAGGACAGGTTTCTCTGGAAACACCATATATTTT. This codes for CASRTGFSGNTIYF.